The clone carrying this TCR beta chain was detected many times. The TCR beta CDR3 regions underwent amplification using RNA transcripts as the source. TCR CDR3 underwent first-round RT-PCR with the HTBI primer set. MiXCR was run by TCRdb on the multiplex PCR reads, yielding one entry per CDR3 protein. The sample records about 640,000 distinct CDR3 sequences, less than 25% being singletons. These data originate in a study of T cells in Graves' hyperthyroidism and ophthalmopathy. Uncontrolled infection, other autoimmune disease, pregnancy or lactation disqualified patients from enrolment. J was trimmed by 0 bases and V by 6 bases; bases with no gene match: 8. Germline V gene data show CDR1 as SGHTA and CDR2 as FQGNSA. The CDR3 covers 16 residues.

The receptor was isolated from a young man with Graves' ophthalmopathy. V is TRBV7-2 and J is TRBJ2-3; 8 bases line up with TRBD2. Sequences were obtained from blood. DNA for the CDR3: TGTGCCAGCAGTCACTCTAGCGGGTCTAGCACAGATACGCAGTATTTT. Translating it yields CASSHSSGSSTDTQYF.